Sequencing of this TCR beta chain was carried out in a study of shared clonotypes between healthy human individuals. The assay was immunoSEQ multiplex PCR, and TCRdb's table has in-frame clones only and misses some. The sample lists some 2,100,000 clones; nearly 97% were seen once. The CDR3 is 12 residues long. V was cut by 0 bases and J by 7 bases, with 5 bases left in between. The germline V gene encodes CDR1 SGHRS and CDR2 YFSETQ. All the donors were Caucasian adults who lived in Nashville, Tennessee. This clone was seen only a few times. The TCR was taken from a man aged 18 to 29 in good health. The rearrangement joins TRBV5-1 to TRBJ2-1; D uncertain. Sequencing used naive CD4+ T cells sorted from blood. Subset reported: CD45RA+ positively selected. The CDR3 protein is CASSLEWNEQFF. Here the CDR3 DNA reads TGCGCCAGCAGCTTGGAGTGGAATGAGCAGTTCTTC. Full variable domain (rest looked up from reference TRBV5-1 and TRBJ2-1): KAGVTQTPRYLIKTRGQQVTLSCSPISGHRSVSWYQQTPGQGLQFLFEYFSETQRNKGNFPGRFSGRQFSNSRSEMNVSTLELGDSALYLCASSLEWNEQFFGPGTRLTVL.